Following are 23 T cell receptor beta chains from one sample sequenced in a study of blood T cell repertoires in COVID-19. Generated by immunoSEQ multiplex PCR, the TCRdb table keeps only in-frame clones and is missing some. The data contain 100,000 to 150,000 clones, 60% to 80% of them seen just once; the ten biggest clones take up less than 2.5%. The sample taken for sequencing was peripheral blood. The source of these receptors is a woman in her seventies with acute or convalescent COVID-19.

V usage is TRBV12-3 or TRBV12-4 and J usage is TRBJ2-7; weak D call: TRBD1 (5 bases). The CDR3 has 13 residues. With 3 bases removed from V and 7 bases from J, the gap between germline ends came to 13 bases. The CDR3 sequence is CASSFHPGREQYF. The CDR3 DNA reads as TGTGCCAGCAGTTTCCACCCAGGGCGGGAGCAGTACTTC.

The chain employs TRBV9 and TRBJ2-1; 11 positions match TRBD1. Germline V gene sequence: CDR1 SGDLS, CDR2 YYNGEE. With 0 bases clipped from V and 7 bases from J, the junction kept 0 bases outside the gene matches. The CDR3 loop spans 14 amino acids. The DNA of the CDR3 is TGTGCCAGCAGCGTAGGGGACAGGGGGAATGAGCAGTTCTTC. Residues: CASSVGDRGNEQFF.

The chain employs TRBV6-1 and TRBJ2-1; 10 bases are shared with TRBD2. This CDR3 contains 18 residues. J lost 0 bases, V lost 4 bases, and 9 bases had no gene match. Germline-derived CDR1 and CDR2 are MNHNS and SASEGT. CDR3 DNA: TGTGCCAGCAGTGCTGTAGCGGGGGGCCTTAGCTCCTACAATGAGCAGTTCTTC. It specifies CASSAVAGGLSSYNEQFF.

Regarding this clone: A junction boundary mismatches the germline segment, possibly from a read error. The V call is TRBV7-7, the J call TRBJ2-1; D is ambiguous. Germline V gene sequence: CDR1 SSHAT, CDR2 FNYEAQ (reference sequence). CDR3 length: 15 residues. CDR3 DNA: TGTGCTAGCAGCCCACTCCCGGGTGCCTACAATGAGCAGTTCTTC. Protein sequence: CASSPLPGAYNEQFF.

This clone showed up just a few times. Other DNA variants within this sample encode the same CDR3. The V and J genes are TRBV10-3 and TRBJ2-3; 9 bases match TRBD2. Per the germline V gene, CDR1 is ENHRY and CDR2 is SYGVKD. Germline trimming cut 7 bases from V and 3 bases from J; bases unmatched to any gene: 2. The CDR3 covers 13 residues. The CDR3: CAIMLAGTDTQYF. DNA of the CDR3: TGTGCCATCATGCTAGCGGGGACAGATACGCAGTATTTT.

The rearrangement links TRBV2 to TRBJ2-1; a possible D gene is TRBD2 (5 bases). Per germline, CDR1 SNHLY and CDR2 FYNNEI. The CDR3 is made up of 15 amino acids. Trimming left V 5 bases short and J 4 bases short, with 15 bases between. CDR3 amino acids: CASSSRTLIYNEQFF. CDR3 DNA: TGTGCCAGCAGTTCCAGGACTCTCATTTACAATGAGCAGTTCTTC.

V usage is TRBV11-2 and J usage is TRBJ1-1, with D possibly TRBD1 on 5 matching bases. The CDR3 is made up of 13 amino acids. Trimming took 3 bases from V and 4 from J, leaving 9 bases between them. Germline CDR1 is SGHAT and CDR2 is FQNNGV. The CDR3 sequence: CASSLSGGTEAFF. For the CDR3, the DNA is TGTGCCAGCAGCTTGAGCGGGGGCACTGAAGCTTTCTTT.

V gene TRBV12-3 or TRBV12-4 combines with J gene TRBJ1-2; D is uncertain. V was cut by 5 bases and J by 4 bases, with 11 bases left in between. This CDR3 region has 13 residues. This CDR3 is CASSPLNSYGYTF. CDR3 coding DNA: TGTGCCAGCAGTCCGCTGAACAGCTATGGCTACACCTTC.

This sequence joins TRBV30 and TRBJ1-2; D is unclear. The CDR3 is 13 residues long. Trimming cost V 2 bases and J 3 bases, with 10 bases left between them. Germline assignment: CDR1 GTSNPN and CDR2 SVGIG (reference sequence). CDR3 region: CAWSLVRHYGYTF. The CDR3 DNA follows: TGTGCCTGGAGTTTAGTCAGGCACTATGGCTACACCTTC.

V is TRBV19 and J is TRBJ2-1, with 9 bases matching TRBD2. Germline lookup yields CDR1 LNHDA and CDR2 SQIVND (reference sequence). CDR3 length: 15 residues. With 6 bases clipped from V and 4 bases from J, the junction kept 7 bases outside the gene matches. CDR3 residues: CASRPASGIYNEQFF. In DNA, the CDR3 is TGTGCCAGTAGACCGGCTAGCGGGATTTACAATGAGCAGTTCTTC.

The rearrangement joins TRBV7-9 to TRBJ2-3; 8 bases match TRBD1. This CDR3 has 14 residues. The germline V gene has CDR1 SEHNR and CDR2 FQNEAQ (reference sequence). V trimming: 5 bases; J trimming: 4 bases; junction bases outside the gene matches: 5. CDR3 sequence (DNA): TGTGCCAGCAGCCGACAGGGGTGGGCAGATACGCAGTATTTT. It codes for CASSRQGWADTQYF.

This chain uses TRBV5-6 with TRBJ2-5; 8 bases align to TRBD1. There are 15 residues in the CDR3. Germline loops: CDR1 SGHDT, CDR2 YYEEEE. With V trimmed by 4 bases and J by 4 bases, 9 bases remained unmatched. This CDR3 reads CASSPRTGMGETQYF. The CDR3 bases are TGTGCCAGCAGCCCACGGACAGGGATGGGAGAGACCCAGTACTTC.

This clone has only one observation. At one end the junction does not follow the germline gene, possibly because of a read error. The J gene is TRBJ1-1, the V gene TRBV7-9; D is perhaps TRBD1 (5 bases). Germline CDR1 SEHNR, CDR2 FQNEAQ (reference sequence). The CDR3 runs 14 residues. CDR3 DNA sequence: TGTGCCAGCAGCTTTAATCCTGGGGCCTCTGGATTTGGGTTT. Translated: CASSFNPGASGFGF.

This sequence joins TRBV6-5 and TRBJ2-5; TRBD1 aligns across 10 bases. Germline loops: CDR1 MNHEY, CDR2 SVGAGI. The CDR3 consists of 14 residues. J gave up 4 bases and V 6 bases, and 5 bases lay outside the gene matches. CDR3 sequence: CASSLTGGAETQYF. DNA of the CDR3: TGTGCCAGCAGCCTGACAGGGGGCGCAGAGACCCAGTACTTC.

CDR3 region: CASSDFLGDSGNTIYF. The DNA for the CDR3 is TGTGCCAGCAGTGACTTCCTCGGGGACTCTGGAAACACCATATATTTT. The chain carries TRBV2 and TRBJ1-3; D is uncertain. CDR3 size: 16 residues. V was clipped by 3 bases and J by 0 bases, with 12 bases between them. Germline CDR1 and CDR2: SNHLY and FYNNEI.

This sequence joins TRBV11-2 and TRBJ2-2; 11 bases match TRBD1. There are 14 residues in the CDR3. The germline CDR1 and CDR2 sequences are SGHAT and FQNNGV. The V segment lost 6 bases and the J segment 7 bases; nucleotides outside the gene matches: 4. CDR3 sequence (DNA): TGTGCCAGCAGTTGGACAGGGGGCCACGGGGAGCTGTTTTTT. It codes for CASSWTGGHGELFF.

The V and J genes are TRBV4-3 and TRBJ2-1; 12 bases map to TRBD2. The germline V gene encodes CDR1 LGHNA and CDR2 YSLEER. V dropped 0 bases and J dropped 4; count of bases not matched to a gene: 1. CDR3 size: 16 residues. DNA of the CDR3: TGCGCCAGCAGCCAAGACCTAGCGGGGGGGTACAATGAGCAGTTCTTC. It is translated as CASSQDLAGGYNEQFF.

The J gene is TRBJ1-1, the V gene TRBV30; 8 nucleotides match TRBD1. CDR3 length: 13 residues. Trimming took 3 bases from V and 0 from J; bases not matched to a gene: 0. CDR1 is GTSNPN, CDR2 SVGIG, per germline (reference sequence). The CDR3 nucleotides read TGTGCCTGGAGGGGACAGGTGAACACTGAAGCTTTCTTT. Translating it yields CAWRGQVNTEAFF.

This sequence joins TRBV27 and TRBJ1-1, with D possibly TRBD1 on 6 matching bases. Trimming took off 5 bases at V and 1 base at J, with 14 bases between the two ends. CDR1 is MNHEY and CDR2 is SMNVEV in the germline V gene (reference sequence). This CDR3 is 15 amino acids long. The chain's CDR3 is CASSLAGTPNTEAFF. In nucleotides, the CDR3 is TGTGCCAGCAGTCTAGCCGGGACACCGAACACTGAAGCTTTCTTT.

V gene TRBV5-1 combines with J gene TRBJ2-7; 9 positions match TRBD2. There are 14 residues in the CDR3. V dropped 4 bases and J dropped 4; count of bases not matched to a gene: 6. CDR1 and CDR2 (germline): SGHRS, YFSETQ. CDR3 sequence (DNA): TGCGCCAGCAGCGATAGCGGGAGCGGTTACGAGCAGTACTTC. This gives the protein CASSDSGSGYEQYF.

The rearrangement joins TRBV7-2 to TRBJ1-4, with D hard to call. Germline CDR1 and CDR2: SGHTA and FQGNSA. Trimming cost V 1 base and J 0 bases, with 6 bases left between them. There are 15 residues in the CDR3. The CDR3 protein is CASSLGSATNEKLFF. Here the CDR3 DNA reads TGTGCCAGCAGCTTAGGGAGTGCAACTAATGAAAAACTGTTTTTT.

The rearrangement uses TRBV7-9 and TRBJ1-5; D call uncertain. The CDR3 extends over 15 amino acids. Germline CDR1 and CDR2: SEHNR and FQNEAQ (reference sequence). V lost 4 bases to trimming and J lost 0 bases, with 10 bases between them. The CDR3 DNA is TGTGCCAGCAGCTCAAGCCTTTATAGCAATCAGCCCCAGCATTTT. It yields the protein CASSSSLYSNQPQHF.

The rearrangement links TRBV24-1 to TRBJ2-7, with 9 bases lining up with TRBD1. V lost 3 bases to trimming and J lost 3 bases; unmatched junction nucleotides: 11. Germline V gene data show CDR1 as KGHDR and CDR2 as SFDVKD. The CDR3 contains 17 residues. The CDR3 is CATSDDRDRVPFYEQYF. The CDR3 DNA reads TGTGCCACCAGTGATGACCGGGACAGGGTCCCTTTCTACGAGCAGTACTTC.